This section outlines one T cell receptor (beta chain) sequence together with its context. The antigen is not known. The sample is drawn from a study of shared clonotypes between healthy human individuals. Germline V lookup: CDR1 SGHVS, CDR2 FNYEAQ. Trimming removed 1 base at V and 0 bases at J, with 6 bases between. The CDR3 contains 15 residues. Genomic DNA (from each subset) was split evenly across several immunoSEQ plates. The method was immunoSEQ multiplex PCR; TCRdb's version includes in-frame clones alone and lacks a portion of them. The sample has roughly 2 million clones; 95% are singletons. Study conclusions and caveats: Genetic and exposure-history diversity was limited by the few donors.

The rearrangement uses TRBV7-6 and TRBJ1-4, with D uncertain. The origin of this receptor is a man between 18 and 35 years old in good health. Source material: naive CD4+ T cells sorted from blood. Subset reported: CD45RA+ positively selected. DNA of the CDR3: TGTGCCAGCAGCTTAGTTGGTGCAACTAATGAAAAACTGTTTTTT. This encodes CASSLVGATNEKLFF.